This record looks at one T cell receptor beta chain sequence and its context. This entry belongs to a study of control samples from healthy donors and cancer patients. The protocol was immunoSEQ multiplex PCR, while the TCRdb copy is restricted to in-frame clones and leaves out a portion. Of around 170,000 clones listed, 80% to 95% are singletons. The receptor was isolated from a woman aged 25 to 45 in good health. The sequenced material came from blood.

CDR3 in DNA: TGTGCCAGCAGCCAAAAGGGAGGGGAGACCCAGTACTTC. Translating it yields CASSQKGGETQYF. The rearrangement joins TRBV3-1 (or the pseudogene TRBV3-2) to TRBJ2-5, with 7 nucleotides matching TRBD2. Germline loops: CDR1 LGHDT, CDR2 YNNKEL (reference sequence). This CDR3 region has 13 residues. Germline trimming cut 2 bases from V and 5 bases from J; bases unmatched to any gene: 2.